The clone carrying this T cell receptor (beta chain) has at least ten counts. The CDR3 is 12 residues long. With 8 bases removed from V and 1 base from J, the gap between germline ends came to 8 bases. This entry belongs to a study of identical twins. TCRdb re-derived calls from the 5' RACE reads in MiXCR, one entry per CDR3 protein. The sample consists of roughly 290,000 distinct CDR3 sequences, roughly 8.6% of them appearing once. These data also formed part of another study, on yellow fever vaccine responses in identical twins.

Sample: memory (CD45RO+) T cells sorted from blood. The chain links TRBV12-3 or TRBV12-4 to TRBJ1-1; D is unresolved. This clonotype originated in a woman younger than 35 in good health. In DNA, the CDR3 is TGTGCCAGCGCTCTAGGGAACACTGAAGCTTTCTTT. Translated: CASALGNTEAFF.